The 7 T cell receptor beta chains reported below all come from one sample, sequenced in a study of shared clonotypes between healthy human individuals. Clones were read by immunoSEQ multiplex PCR, and TCRdb kept only the in-frame ones, dropping some. The repertoire includes around 1.1 million clones, about 84% of them detected once, and more than 0.55% sits in the top ten. The sample was memory CD4+ T cells from PBMCs. Specified subset: CD45RA-negative fraction. The receptor source for this set is a man aged 18 to 29 in good health. Some clones in this sample may be carry-over from other donors' samples.

The chain links TRBV7-3 to TRBJ1-1; 7 bases line up with TRBD1. V gave up 5 bases and J gave up 5 bases; unmatched junction bases: 8. This CDR3 is 14 amino acids long. CDR1 SGHTA and CDR2 FQGTGA come from the germline V gene. The CDR3 nucleotides are TGTGCCAGCAGCCCGACAGGGTCGGGGACTGAAGCTTTCTTT. Encoded protein: CASSPTGSGTEAFF.

This chain connects TRBV6-1 to TRBJ1-3, with D unclear. Per the germline V gene, CDR1 is MNHNS and CDR2 is SASEGT. CDR3 length: 12 residues. V was pared by 6 bases and J by 3 bases, with 6 bases between. CDR3 amino acids: CASRAVGNTIYF. CDR3 nucleotides: TGTGCCAGCAGGGCAGTTGGAAACACCATATATTTT.

The V call is TRBV11-2, the J call TRBJ2-7; the D gene is possibly TRBD1 (5 bases). This CDR3 contains 14 residues. Looked up from germline, CDR1 is SGHAT and CDR2 is FQNNGV. V lost 5 bases to trimming and J lost 0 bases, with 11 bases between them. The CDR3 DNA is TGTGCCAGCAGCCCCCGACAGCTCTCCTACGAGCAGTACTTC. Translation gives CASSPRQLSYEQYF.

This clone was observed once. The rearrangement joins TRBV7-3 to TRBJ2-1; TRBD2 might be the D (6 bases). Looked up from germline, CDR1 is SGHTA and CDR2 is FQGTGA. Trimming pared 2 bases from V and 8 bases from J, leaving 16 bases between. There are 15 residues in the CDR3. CDR3 DNA: TGTGCCAGCAGCTTACTTGGACGTTCGGGGGATGAGCAGTTCTTC. It encodes CASSLLGRSGDEQFF.

This chain uses TRBV28 with TRBJ2-7; 9 bases map to TRBD1. This CDR3 is built from 15 residues. Trimming at V came to 6 bases and at J to 6 bases, leaving 12 bases not matched to a gene. Per germline, CDR1 MDHEN and CDR2 SYDVKM. DNA of the CDR3: TGTGCCAGCAGCCCCGCCGGGACAGGGTCTGTCGAGCAGTACTTC. This sequence encodes CASSPAGTGSVEQYF.

This chain links TRBV5-6 with TRBJ2-5; no clear D. V gave up 1 base and J gave up 2 bases, with 15 bases separating them. The CDR3 length is 16 residues. Germline V gives CDR1 SGHDT, CDR2 YYEEEE. As DNA, the CDR3 is TGTGCCAGCAGCTTGCTTGGCGGAGATTTACAAGAGACCCAGTACTTC. Amino acid sequence: CASSLLGGDLQETQYF.

The CDR3 coding sequence is TGTGCCAGCAGCCGAAACTGGGAGACTGAAGCTTTCTTT. Translated: CASSRNWETEAFF. The V and J genes are TRBV28 and TRBJ1-1; D is uncertain. V dropped 6 bases and J dropped 5 bases, with 13 bases sitting between them. This CDR3 region has 13 residues. Germline V gene lookup returns CDR1 MDHEN and CDR2 SYDVKM.